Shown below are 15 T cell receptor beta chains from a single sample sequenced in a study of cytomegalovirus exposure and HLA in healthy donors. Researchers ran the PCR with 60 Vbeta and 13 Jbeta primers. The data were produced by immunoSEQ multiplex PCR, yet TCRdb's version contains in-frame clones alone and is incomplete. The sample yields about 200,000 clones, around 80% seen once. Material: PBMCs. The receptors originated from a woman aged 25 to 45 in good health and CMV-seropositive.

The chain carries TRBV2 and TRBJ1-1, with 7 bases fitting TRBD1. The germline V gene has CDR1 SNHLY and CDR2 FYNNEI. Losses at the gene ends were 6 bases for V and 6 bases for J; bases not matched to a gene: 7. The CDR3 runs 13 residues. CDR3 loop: CASSRGQMAEAFF. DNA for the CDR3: TGTGCCAGCAGCCGGGGACAGATGGCTGAAGCTTTCTTT.

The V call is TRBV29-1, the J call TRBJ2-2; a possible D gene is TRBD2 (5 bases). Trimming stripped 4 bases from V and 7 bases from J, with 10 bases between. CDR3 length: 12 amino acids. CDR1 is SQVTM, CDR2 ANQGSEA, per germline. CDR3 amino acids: CSVARVGGELFF. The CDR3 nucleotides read TGCAGCGTTGCGCGGGTAGGCGGGGAGCTGTTTTTT.

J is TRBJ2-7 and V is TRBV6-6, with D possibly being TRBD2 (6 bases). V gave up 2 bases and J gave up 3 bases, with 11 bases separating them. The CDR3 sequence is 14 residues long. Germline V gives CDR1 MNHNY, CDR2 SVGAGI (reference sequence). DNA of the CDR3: TGTGCCAGCAGTTACGTCGGGGGTGACTACGAGCAGTACTTC. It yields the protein CASSYVGGDYEQYF.

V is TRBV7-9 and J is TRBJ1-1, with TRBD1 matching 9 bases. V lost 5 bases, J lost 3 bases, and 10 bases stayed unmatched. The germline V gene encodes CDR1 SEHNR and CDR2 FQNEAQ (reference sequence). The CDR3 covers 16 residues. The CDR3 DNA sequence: TGTGCCAGCAGCACTCGGACAGGGGACCGCCACACTGAAGCTTTCTTT. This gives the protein CASSTRTGDRHTEAFF.

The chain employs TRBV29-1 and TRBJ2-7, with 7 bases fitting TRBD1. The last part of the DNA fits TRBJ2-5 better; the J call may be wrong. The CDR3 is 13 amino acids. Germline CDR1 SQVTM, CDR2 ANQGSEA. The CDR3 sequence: CSGLTGPPETQYF. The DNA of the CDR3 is TGCAGCGGCCTGACAGGGCCCCCCGAGACCCAGTACTTC.

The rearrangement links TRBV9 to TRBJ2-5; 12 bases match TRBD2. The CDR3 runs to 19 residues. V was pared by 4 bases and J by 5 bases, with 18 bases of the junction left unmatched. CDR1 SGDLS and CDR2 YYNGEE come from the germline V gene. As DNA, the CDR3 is TGTGCCAGCAGCTCCCAAGTGAGGTTGGCTAGCGGGAGGGGTGAGACCCAGTACTTC. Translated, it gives CASSSQVRLASGRGETQYF.

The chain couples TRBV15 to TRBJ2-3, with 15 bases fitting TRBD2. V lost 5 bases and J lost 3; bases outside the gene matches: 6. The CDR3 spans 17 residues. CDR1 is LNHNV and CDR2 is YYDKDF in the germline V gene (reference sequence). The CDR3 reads CATSYGTSGGWTDTQYF. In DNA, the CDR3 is TGTGCCACCAGCTATGGGACTAGCGGGGGGTGGACAGATACGCAGTATTTT.

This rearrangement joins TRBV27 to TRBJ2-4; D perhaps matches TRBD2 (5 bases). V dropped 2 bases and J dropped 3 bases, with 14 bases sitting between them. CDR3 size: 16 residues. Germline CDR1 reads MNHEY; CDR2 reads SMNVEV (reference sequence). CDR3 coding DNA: TGTGCCAGCAGTTTAGGACCGGACGGGGACAAAAACATTCAGTACTTC. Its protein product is CASSLGPDGDKNIQYF.

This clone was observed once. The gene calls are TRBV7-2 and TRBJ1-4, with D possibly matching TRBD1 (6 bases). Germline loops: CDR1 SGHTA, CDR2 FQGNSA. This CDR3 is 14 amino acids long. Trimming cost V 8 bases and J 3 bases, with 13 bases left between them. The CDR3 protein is CASAQGSANEKLFF. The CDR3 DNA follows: TGTGCCAGCGCACAGGGTTCGGCTAATGAAAAACTGTTTTTT.

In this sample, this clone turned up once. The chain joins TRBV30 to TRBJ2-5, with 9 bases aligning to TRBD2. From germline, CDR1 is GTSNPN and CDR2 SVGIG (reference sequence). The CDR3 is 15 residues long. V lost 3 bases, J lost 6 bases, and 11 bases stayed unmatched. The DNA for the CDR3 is TGTGCCTGGAGCCGTCCCGGGCTAGCGGGGCAGACCCAGTACTTC. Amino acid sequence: CAWSRPGLAGQTQYF. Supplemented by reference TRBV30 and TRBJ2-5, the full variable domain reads SQTIHQWPATLVQPVGSPLSLECTVEGTSNPNLYWYRQAAGRGLQLLFYSVGIGQISSEVPQNLSASRPQDRQFILSSKKLLLSDSGFYLCAWSRPGLAGQTQYFGPGTRLLVL.

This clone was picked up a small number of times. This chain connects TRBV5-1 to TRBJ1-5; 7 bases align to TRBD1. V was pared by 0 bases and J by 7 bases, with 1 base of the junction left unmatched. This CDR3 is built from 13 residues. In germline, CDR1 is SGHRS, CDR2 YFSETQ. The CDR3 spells CASSLAGGQPQHF. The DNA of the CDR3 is TGCGCCAGCAGCTTGGCAGGGGGGCAGCCCCAGCATTTT.

The CDR3 DNA reads TGTGCCAGCAGCTCCGGGTCAGCTTATGGCTACACCTTC. Translated, it gives CASSSGSAYGYTF. The chain employs TRBV7-2 and TRBJ1-2; D is unclear. Deletions cut 4 bases from V and 5 bases from J, with 11 bases between. Germline V gene sequence: CDR1 SGHTA, CDR2 FQGNSA. CDR3 length equals 13 residues. Drawing the rest from reference TRBV7-2 and TRBJ1-2, the complete variable domain is GAGVSQSPSNKVTEKGKDVELRCDPISGHTALYWYRQSLGQGLEFLIYFQGNSAPDKSGLPSDRFSAERTGGSVSTLTIQRTQQEDSAVYLCASSSGSAYGYTFGSGTRLTVV.

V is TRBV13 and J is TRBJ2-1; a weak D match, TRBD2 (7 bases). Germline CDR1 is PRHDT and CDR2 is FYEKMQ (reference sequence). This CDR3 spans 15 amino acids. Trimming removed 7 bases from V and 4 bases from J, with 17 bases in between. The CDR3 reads CASTGGGGRYNEQFF. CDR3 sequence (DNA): TGTGCCAGCACCGGAGGGGGGGGTAGATACAATGAGCAGTTCTTC.

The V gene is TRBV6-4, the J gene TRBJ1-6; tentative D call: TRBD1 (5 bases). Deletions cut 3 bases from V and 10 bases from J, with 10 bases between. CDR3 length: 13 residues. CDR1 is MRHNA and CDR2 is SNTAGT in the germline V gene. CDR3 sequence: CASSEGEGSPLHF. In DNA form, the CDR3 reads TGTGCCAGCAGTGAAGGGGAAGGGTCACCCCTCCACTTT.

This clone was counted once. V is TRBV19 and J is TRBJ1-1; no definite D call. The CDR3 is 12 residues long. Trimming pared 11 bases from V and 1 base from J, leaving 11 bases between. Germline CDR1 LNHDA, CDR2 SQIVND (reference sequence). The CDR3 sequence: CACRRTNTEAFF. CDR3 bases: TGTGCCTGCAGGAGGACGAACACTGAAGCTTTCTTT.